This T cell receptor (beta chain) was recovered during a study of human versus mouse CDR3 diversity and MHC coevolution. Some clones are missing from TCRdb's copy, which holds only in-frame ones; the method was immunoSEQ multiplex PCR. The sample includes about 83,000 clones, 85% to 95% seen only once; the top ten take around 0.15%. General study points: Clonal inequality was lowest in two of the three human donors. Human CDR3s averaged more deletions and insertions than mouse CDR3s. Human T cells underwent selection on six different MHC II alleles.

From germline, CDR1 is SNHLY and CDR2 FYNNEI. Trimming cost V 6 bases and J 5 bases; bases outside gene matches: 6. This CDR3 spans 14 amino acids. On this clone itself: Its antigen is unknown.

The J gene is TRBJ2-2, the V gene TRBV2; the match to TRBD1 covers 7 bases. The specimen was naive CD4+ T cells from blood. Stated subset: CD45RO-negative CD62L-positive naive CD4 T cells. This receptor was identified in a person aged 30-70 years in good health. The CDR3 sequence: CASRRGLETGELFF. CDR3 in DNA: TGTGCCAGCAGGAGGGGGCTGGAGACCGGGGAGCTGTTTTTT.